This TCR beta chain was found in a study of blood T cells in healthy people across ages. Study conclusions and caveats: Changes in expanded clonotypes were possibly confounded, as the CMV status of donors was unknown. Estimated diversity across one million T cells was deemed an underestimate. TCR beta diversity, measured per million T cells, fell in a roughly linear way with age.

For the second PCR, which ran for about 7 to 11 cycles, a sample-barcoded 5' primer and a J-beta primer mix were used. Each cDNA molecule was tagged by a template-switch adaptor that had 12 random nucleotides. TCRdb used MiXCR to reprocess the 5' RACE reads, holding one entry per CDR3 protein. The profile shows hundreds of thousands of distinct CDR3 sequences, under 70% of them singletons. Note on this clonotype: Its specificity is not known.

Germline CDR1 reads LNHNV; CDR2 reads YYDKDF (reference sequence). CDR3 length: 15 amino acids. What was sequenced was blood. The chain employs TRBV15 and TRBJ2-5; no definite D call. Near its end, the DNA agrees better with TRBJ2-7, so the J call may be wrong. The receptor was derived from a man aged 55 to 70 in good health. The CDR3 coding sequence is TGTGCCACCAGCAGAGATCGTCAATATGCCTACGAGCAGTACTTC. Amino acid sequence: CATSRDRQYAYEQYF.